The 23 T cell receptor beta chains below come from one sample, sequenced in a study of patients and donors after allogeneic stem cell transplantation. From the RT-PCR reads, TCRdb called clonotypes with MiXCR, one entry per CDR3 protein. The sample has some 90,000 distinct CDR3 sequences, roughly 48% seen once. Sequencing input: blood, either unsorted or a sorted T cell fraction (not recorded which). The receptors here all came from a human donor who was either an allogeneic HSCT recipient or a stem cell or donor lymphocyte infusion donor (not recorded which). It is not recorded whose cells these are; they may come from a transplant donor.

The chain recombines TRBV7-3 with TRBJ1-1; no clear D. Trimming left V 2 bases short and J 1 base short, with 20 bases between. Germline V gives CDR1 SGHTA, CDR2 FQGTGA. This CDR3 is 18 amino acids long. The CDR3 sequence: CASSLSPGRPVSNTEAFF. The CDR3 DNA sequence: TGTGCCAGCAGCTTATCCCCCGGGCGGCCGGTCTCGAACACTGAAGCTTTCTTT.

The chain recombines TRBV15 with TRBJ1-2, with TRBD1 matching 7 bases. Trimming removed 4 bases from V and 10 bases from J; junction bases left unmatched: 15. CDR3 length: 15 amino acids. Germline loops: CDR1 LNHNV, CDR2 YYDKDF (reference sequence). The CDR3 here is CATSKGANPHLDYTF. CDR3 DNA: TGTGCCACCAGCAAGGGGGCGAATCCTCACCTGGACTACACCTTC.

The chain has TRBV20-1 and TRBJ1-2, with 7 nucleotides matching TRBD1. The V gene end was trimmed by 5 bases and the J gene end by 8 bases; junction bases not matched to a gene: 8. This CDR3 comprises 12 residues. CDR1 DFQATT and CDR2 SNEGSKA come from the germline V gene (reference sequence). The CDR3 region has the DNA TGCAGTGCTGAGACAGGGCTCTGGGGCTACACCTTC. Translating it yields CSAETGLWGYTF.

The rearrangement uses TRBV29-1 and TRBJ2-7; unclear D gene. V lost 5 bases and J 3 bases, leaving 11 bases between the germline ends. Germline V CDR1 and CDR2: SQVTM, ANQGSEA. The CDR3 runs to 12 residues. CDR3 residues: CSVSLGVYEQYF. CDR3 DNA sequence: TGCAGCGTTTCCCTTGGCGTCTACGAGCAGTACTTC.

The chain uses TRBV28 and TRBJ1-4; TRBD1 might be the D (5 bases). With 6 bases removed from V and 6 bases from J, the gap between germline ends came to 17 bases. Germline V gene data show CDR1 as MDHEN and CDR2 as SYDVKM. The CDR3 covers 15 residues. CDR3 amino acids: CASRPPTDSDEKLFF. DNA of the CDR3: TGTGCCAGCAGACCCCCGACAGATAGCGATGAAAAACTGTTTTTT. The entire variable domain, with the rest obtained from reference TRBV28 and TRBJ1-4, is as follows: DVKVTQSSRYLVKRTGEKVFLECVQDMDHENMFWYRQDPGLGLRLIYFSYDVKMKEKGDIPEGYSVSREKKERFSLILESASTNQTSMYLCASRPPTDSDEKLFFGSGTQLSVL.

The chain links TRBV29-1 to TRBJ1-2; D is unclear. Germline values: CDR1 SQVTM, CDR2 ANQGSEA. V lost 1 base to trimming and J lost 5 bases, with 8 bases between them. This CDR3 comprises 12 residues. The CDR3 here is CSVEVEGYGYTF. The CDR3 coding sequence is TGCAGCGTTGAAGTGGAGGGTTATGGCTACACCTTC.

This chain uses TRBV6-5 with TRBJ2-1; no definite D call. V was pared by 8 bases and J by 0 bases, with 11 bases between. This CDR3 spans 14 amino acids. Germline CDR1 MNHEY, CDR2 SVGAGI. The CDR3 spells CASGPLDSYNEQFF. The CDR3 nucleotides read TGTGCCAGCGGGCCGCTAGACTCCTACAATGAGCAGTTCTTC.

The chain couples TRBV7-6 to TRBJ1-5, with D maybe TRBD1 (6 bases). Trimming took 5 bases from V and 2 from J, leaving 10 bases between them. The CDR3 loop spans 14 amino acids. Germline CDR1 SGHVS, CDR2 FNYEAQ. The CDR3 spells CASSMEGGNQPQHF. CDR3 in DNA: TGTGCCAGCAGCATGGAGGGGGGCAATCAGCCCCAGCATTTT.

The rearrangement joins TRBV20-1 to TRBJ2-2, with D hard to call. CDR1 and CDR2 (germline): DFQATT, SNEGSKA (reference sequence). This CDR3 is built from 13 residues. V was pared by 0 bases and J by 3 bases, with 5 bases between. CDR3 coding DNA: TGCAGTGCTAGAGAGCTAGACACCGGGGAGCTGTTTTTT. This encodes CSARELDTGELFF.

This clonotype was counted between two and nine times. The rearrangement uses TRBV14 and TRBJ1-4; D is undetermined. V lost 4 bases and J 5 bases, leaving 11 bases between the germline ends. CDR3 length: 14 amino acids. Germline lookup yields CDR1 SGHDN and CDR2 FVKESK. CDR3 residues: CASSPTGRNEKLFF. In DNA form, the CDR3 reads TGTGCCAGCAGCCCGACCGGACGGAATGAAAAACTGTTTTTT.

This clonotype was detected a few times. The chain recombines TRBV12-3 or TRBV12-4 with TRBJ1-6; D is uncertain. Trimming removed 5 bases at V and 5 bases at J, with 13 bases between. This CDR3 has 15 amino acids. The CDR3 sequence is CASSPDGFHNSPLHF. The CDR3, as DNA: TGTGCCAGCAGTCCCGACGGGTTCCATAATTCACCCCTCCACTTT.

The chain couples TRBV12-3 or TRBV12-4 to TRBJ2-7; D gene uncertain. Trimming removed 4 bases at V and 1 base at J, with 17 bases between. The CDR3 sequence is 16 residues long. In nucleotides, the CDR3 is TGTGCCAGCAGTTCCCAATACAAGACCTCTTCCTACGAGCAGTACTTC. Its translation: CASSSQYKTSSYEQYF.

The J gene is TRBJ1-2, the V gene TRBV6-5; D is perhaps TRBD1 (6 bases). The germline V gene encodes CDR1 MNHEY and CDR2 SVGAGI. This CDR3 is built from 14 residues. V lost 2 bases and J 0 bases, leaving 7 bases between the germline ends. This chain's CDR3 is CASSYRGTNYGYTF. For the CDR3, the DNA is TGTGCCAGCAGTTACAGGGGGACTAACTATGGCTACACCTTC.

The chain recombines TRBV5-1 with TRBJ1-2; D not resolved. Trimming cost V 2 bases and J 3 bases, with 8 bases left between them. Germline V gives CDR1 SGHRS, CDR2 YFSETQ. This CDR3 region has 13 residues. CDR3 sequence (DNA): TGCGCCAGCAGCTTCGAAAACTACTATGGCTACACCTTC. Amino acid sequence: CASSFENYYGYTF.

This clonotype was detected a few times. This rearrangement joins TRBV7-6 to TRBJ1-3; D may be TRBD1 (5 bases). Trimming removed 3 bases from V and 9 bases from J, with 15 bases in between. The CDR3 has 14 amino acids. Germline CDR1 and CDR2: SGHVS and FNYEAQ. CDR3 in DNA: TGTGCCAGCAGCTTGGGTCTTACTGGGACCACCATATATTTT. Its protein is CASSLGLTGTTIYF.

The count of this clonotype is one. V is TRBV6-2 or TRBV6-3 and J is TRBJ2-5; D not certain. The CDR3 consists of 11 residues. The germline V gene encodes CDR1 MNHEY and CDR2 SVGEGT. With 2 bases removed from V and 5 bases from J, the gap between germline ends came to 3 bases. For the CDR3, the DNA is TGTGCCAGCAGTTACCTCGAGACCCAGTACTTC. It codes for CASSYLETQYF.

The rearrangement joins TRBV28 to TRBJ1-2; D possibly corresponds to TRBD1 (5 bases). The V end lost 2 bases, the J end lost 2 bases, and 12 bases lay between the germline ends. Germline V gene lookup returns CDR1 MDHEN and CDR2 SYDVKM. CDR3 length: 15 residues. The CDR3 DNA follows: TGTGCCAGCAGTTTACTCGGCCCAGGGAACTATGGCTACACCTTC. It encodes CASSLLGPGNYGYTF.

The chain recombines TRBV2 with TRBJ1-5; possibly TRBD1 for D (5 bases). Germline CDR1 reads SNHLY; CDR2 reads FYNNEI. The CDR3 contains 15 residues. V lost 3 bases and J 3 bases, leaving 12 bases between the germline ends. In nucleotides, the CDR3 is TGTGCCAGCAGTGATCCCCGTGGGGCCAATCAGCCCCAGCATTTT. Translating gives CASSDPRGANQPQHF. Full variable domain (outside the CDR3, taken from reference TRBV2 and TRBJ1-5): EPEVTQTPSHQVTQMGQEVILRCVPISNHLYFYWYRQILGQKVEFLVSFYNNEISEKSEIFDDQFSVERPDGSNFTLKIRSTKLEDSAMYFCASSDPRGANQPQHFGDGTRLSIL.

V gene TRBV20-1 combines with J gene TRBJ1-1, with 9 bases aligning to TRBD1. The CDR3 runs to 15 residues. Germline V gene lookup returns CDR1 DFQATT and CDR2 SNEGSKA (reference sequence). V trimming: 3 bases; J trimming: 4 bases; junction bases outside the gene matches: 9. CDR3 sequence (DNA): TGCAGTGCTAGTCCCGGGACAGGGACCAGCACTGAAGCTTTCTTT. Translating gives CSASPGTGTSTEAFF.

The chain uses TRBV28 and TRBJ1-2; D is unresolved. V was clipped by 3 bases and J by 0 bases, with 11 bases between them. The CDR3 consists of 15 residues. Germline CDR1 and CDR2: MDHEN and SYDVKM. CDR3 DNA: TGTGCCAGCAGTTTTAGGGAGGGTCCTAACTATGGCTACACCTTC. It is translated as CASSFREGPNYGYTF.

J is TRBJ2-2 and V is TRBV20-1; the D gene is possibly TRBD1 (6 bases). The germline V and J ends were trimmed by 7 bases and 6 bases, with 21 bases remaining between them. In germline, CDR1 is DFQATT, CDR2 SNEGSKA (reference sequence). CDR3 length equals 15 residues. The CDR3 region is CSVPGTSPLSGELFF. The CDR3, as DNA: TGCAGTGTACCCGGGACATCTCCTCTCTCCGGGGAGCTGTTTTTT.

The J gene is TRBJ2-1, the V gene TRBV20-1; TRBD1 agrees at 7 bases. Germline V CDR1 and CDR2: DFQATT, SNEGSKA (reference sequence). The CDR3 sequence is 14 residues long. The junction had 4 bases not matched to a gene; V was cut back by 5 bases and J by 0 bases. CDR3 loop: CSARQGDSYNEQFF. CDR3 nucleotides: TGCAGTGCTCGACAGGGAGACTCCTACAATGAGCAGTTCTTC.

This clonotype has just one count. The J gene is TRBJ2-5, the V gene TRBV28; possible D gene TRBD1, 5 bases. The germline CDR1 and CDR2 sequences are MDHEN and SYDVKM. CDR3 length equals 14 residues. Trimming stripped 6 bases from V and 3 bases from J, with 14 bases between. CDR3 protein: CASSPNLGEETQYF. As DNA, the CDR3 is TGTGCCAGCAGCCCAAACCTAGGGGAAGAGACCCAGTACTTC.